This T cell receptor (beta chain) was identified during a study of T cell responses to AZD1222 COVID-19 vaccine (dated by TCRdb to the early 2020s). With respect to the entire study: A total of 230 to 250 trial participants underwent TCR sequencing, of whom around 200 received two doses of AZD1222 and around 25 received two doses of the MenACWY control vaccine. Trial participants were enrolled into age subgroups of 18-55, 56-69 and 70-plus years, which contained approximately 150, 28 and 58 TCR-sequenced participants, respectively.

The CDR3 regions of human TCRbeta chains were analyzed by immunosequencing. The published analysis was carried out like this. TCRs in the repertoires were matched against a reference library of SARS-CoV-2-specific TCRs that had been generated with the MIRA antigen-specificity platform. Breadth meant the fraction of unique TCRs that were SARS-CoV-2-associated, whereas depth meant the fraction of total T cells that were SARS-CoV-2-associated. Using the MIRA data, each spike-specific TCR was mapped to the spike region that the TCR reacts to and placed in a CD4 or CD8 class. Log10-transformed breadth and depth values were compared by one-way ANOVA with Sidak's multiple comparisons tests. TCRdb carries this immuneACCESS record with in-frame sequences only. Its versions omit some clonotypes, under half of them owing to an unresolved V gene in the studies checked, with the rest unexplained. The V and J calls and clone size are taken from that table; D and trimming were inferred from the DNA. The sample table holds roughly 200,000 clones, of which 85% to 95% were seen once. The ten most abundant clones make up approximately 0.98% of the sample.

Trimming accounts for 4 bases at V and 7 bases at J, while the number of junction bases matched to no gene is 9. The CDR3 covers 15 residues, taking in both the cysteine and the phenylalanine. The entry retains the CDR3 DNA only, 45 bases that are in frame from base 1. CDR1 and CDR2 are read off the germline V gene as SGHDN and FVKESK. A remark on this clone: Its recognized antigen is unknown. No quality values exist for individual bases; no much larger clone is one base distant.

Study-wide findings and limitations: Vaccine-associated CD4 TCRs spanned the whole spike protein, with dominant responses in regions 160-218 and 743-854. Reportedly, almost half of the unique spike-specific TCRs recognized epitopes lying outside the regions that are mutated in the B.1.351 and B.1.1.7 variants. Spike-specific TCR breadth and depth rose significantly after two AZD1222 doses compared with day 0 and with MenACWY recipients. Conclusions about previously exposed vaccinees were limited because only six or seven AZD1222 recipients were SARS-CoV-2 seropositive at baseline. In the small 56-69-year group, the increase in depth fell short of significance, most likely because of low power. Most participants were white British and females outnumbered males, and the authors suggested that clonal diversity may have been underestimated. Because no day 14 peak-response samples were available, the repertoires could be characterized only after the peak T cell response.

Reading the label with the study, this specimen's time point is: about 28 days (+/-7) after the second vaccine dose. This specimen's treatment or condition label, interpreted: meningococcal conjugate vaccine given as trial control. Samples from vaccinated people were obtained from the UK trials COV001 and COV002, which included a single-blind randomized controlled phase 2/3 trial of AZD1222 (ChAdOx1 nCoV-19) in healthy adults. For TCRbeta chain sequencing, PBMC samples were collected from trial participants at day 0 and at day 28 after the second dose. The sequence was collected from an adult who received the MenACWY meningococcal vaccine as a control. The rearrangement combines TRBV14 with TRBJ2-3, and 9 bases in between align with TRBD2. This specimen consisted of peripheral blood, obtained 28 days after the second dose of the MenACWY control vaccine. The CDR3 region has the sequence CASSPAGTSSNTQYF. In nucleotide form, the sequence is TGTGCCAGCAGCCCCGCCGGGACTAGCTCAAATACGCAGTATTTT.